This passage covers 20 T cell receptor beta chains from one sample sequenced in a study of breast tumors, draining lymph nodes, adjacent tissues. Axillary draining lymph nodes of breast cancer patients supplied the node samples. A single record per CDR3 protein comes from TCRdb applying MiXCR to the multiplex PCR reads. Here the sample spans approximately 150,000 distinct CDR3 sequences, roughly 33% being singletons. The sequenced material came from axillary lymph node tissue. All receptors derive from a female donor with breast cancer. Some clones in this sample may be carry-over from other donors' samples.

This clonotype has just a few counts. Given a much more abundant clone one base away, this may be a read error. The genes are TRBV11-3 and TRBJ2-3, with D uncertain. The CDR3 extends over 17 amino acids. The V end was cut by 6 bases, the J end by 2 bases, with 21 bases between. Germline V gene lookup returns CDR1 SGHNT and CDR2 YENEEA. CDR3 in amino acids: CASSSPEEPVPTDTQYF. CDR3 in DNA: TGTGCCAGCAGTTCCCCCGAAGAGCCGGTCCCCACAGATACGCAGTATTTT.

Comments on this clonotype: A read error may explain this, as a much larger clone is one base away. This chain connects TRBV6-6 to TRBJ2-1; D is ambiguous. The CDR3 extends over 12 amino acids. Germline V gene sequence: CDR1 MNHNY, CDR2 SVGAGI (reference sequence). Here the CDR3 DNA reads TGTGCCAGCAGTCCTACCTATAATGAGCAGTTCTTC. This encodes CASSPTYNEQFF.

The chain has TRBV10-3 and TRBJ1-1; D is possibly TRBD1 (5 bases). The germline V and J ends were trimmed by 2 bases and 1 base, with 5 bases remaining between them. The germline gives CDR1 ENHRY, CDR2 SYGVKD. The CDR3 has 13 residues. The CDR3 DNA follows: TGTGCCATCAGTGAGCAGGGGAACACTGAAGCTTTCTTT. Translation gives CAISEQGNTEAFF.

This clonotype was seen at least ten times. This chain uses TRBV7-9 with TRBJ2-5; TRBD1 aligns across 7 bases. The CDR3 contains 15 residues. CDR1 is SEHNR, CDR2 FQNEAQ, per germline (reference sequence). The V and J ends lost 5 bases and 1 base, in that order; junction bases with no gene match: 7. CDR3 in amino acids: CASSIRDSIQETQYF. The DNA for the CDR3 is TGTGCCAGCAGCATCCGGGACAGCATCCAAGAGACCCAGTACTTC.

This clonotype showed up many times. The rearrangement links TRBV6-2 or TRBV6-3 to TRBJ2-2; no firm D call. Germline assignment: CDR1 MNHEY and CDR2 SVGEGT. The CDR3 length is 15 residues. Deletions cut 5 bases from V and 1 base from J, with 11 bases between. The CDR3 spells CASSPLRVNTGELFF. The CDR3 region has the DNA TGTGCCAGCAGTCCTCTCCGGGTGAACACCGGGGAGCTGTTTTTT.

As regards this clonotype: This CDR3 fails to terminate in the conserved phenylalanine or tryptophan, so it likely reflects a read error. This sequence joins TRBV6-1 and TRBJ1-5; 10 bases align to TRBD1. Germline values: CDR1 MNHNS, CDR2 SASEGT. Unmatched junction bases numbered 2, after V lost 7 bases and J lost 2 bases. The CDR3 has 14 amino acids. The CDR3 DNA sequence: TGTGCCAGCACCGGGACAGGGGGCAATCAGCCCCAGCATTTG. It encodes CASTGTGGNQPQHL.

There are many counts of this clonotype. This rearrangement joins TRBV5-8 to TRBJ2-1, with D perhaps TRBD2 (5 bases). The CDR3 runs to 15 residues. CDR1 SGHTS and CDR2 YDEGEE come from the germline V gene. Between the trimmed V and J ends, which lost 8 bases and 0 bases, there was a span of 15 bases. Here the CDR3 reads CASISGPSSYNEQFF. The CDR3 DNA follows: TGTGCCAGTATCAGCGGACCGAGCTCCTACAATGAGCAGTTCTTC.

This clonotype was seen only a few times. This may be a read error, as it is one base from a much larger clone. It is likely a read error, because the conserved phenylalanine at the end of the CDR3 is missing. This rearrangement joins TRBV7-2 to TRBJ2-4; D is ambiguous. V shed 1 base and J shed 1 base, with 5 bases lying between them. CDR1 and CDR2 (germline): SGHTA, FQGNSA. The CDR3 sequence is 14 residues long. The CDR3 coding sequence is TGTGCCAGCAGCTTAGGACGGGCCAAAAACATTCAGTACCTC. Residues: CASSLGRAKNIQYL.

In its sample, this clonotype was seen many times. The chain joins TRBV18 to TRBJ2-5; perhaps TRBD1 as D (6 bases). The germline V gene encodes CDR1 KGHSH and CDR2 LQKENI. The CDR3 consists of 15 residues. V shed 2 bases and J shed 5 bases, with 15 bases lying between them. The CDR3 spells CASSPRSQGGETQYF. In DNA form, the CDR3 reads TGTGCCAGCTCACCAAGGTCACAGGGCGGTGAGACCCAGTACTTC.

There are a few counts of this clonotype. This may be a read error: a much more frequent sequence differs by one nucleotide. The chain uses TRBV5-4 and TRBJ2-1; D gene unclear. Deletions cut 4 bases from V and 8 bases from J, with 16 bases between. The CDR3 covers 14 residues. From germline, CDR1 is SGHNT and CDR2 YYREEE (reference sequence). The CDR3, as DNA: TGTGCCAGCAGCCCTGCTGGCGCAACAGATGAGCAGTTCTTC. Protein sequence: CASSPAGATDEQFF.

The sample holds many counts of this clonotype. The chain uses TRBV19 and TRBJ1-5, with D maybe TRBD1 (5 bases). The V gene lost 11 bases and the J gene lost 5 bases, with 16 bases spanning the gap. CDR1 LNHDA and CDR2 SQIVND come from the germline V gene (reference sequence). The CDR3 sequence is 13 residues long. The CDR3 sequence is CALGGSVDQPQHF. Here the CDR3 DNA reads TGTGCCCTTGGGGGGAGTGTGGATCAGCCCCAGCATTTT.

This clonotype was counted many times. The rearrangement links TRBV7-2 to TRBJ2-3, with 10 bases lining up with TRBD2. V lost 5 bases to trimming and J lost 3 bases; unmatched junction nucleotides: 11. The length of the CDR3 is 17 residues. Germline CDR1 reads SGHTA; CDR2 reads FQGNSA. For the CDR3, the DNA is TGTGCCAGCAGCCCCAACATAGCGGGGGGAGCTACAGATACGCAGTATTTT. This gives the protein CASSPNIAGGATDTQYF.

The gene calls are TRBV20-1 and TRBJ1-1; TRBD1 agrees at 10 bases. The CDR3 is 14 residues long. V shed 4 bases and J 1 base; nucleotides not matched to a gene: 3. Germline V gene sequence: CDR1 DFQATT, CDR2 SNEGSKA (reference sequence). This CDR3 reads CSATGDRGNTEAFF. The CDR3 region has the DNA TGCAGTGCTACAGGGGACAGGGGGAACACTGAAGCTTTCTTT.

The V call is TRBV18, the J call TRBJ1-2; D might be TRBD1 (5 bases). The CDR3 has 15 residues. Per the germline V gene, CDR1 is KGHSH and CDR2 is LQKENI. Trimming took off 3 bases at V and 2 bases at J, with 13 bases between the two ends. The CDR3 loop is CASSPGTEINYGYTF. The CDR3 DNA reads as TGTGCCAGCTCACCCGGGACCGAAATCAACTATGGCTACACCTTC.

This clonotype came up many times. The rearrangement joins TRBV6-1 to TRBJ1-3, with no clear D. Germline-derived CDR1 and CDR2 are MNHNS and SASEGT. The V end lost 7 bases, the J end lost 3 bases, and 16 bases lay between the germline ends. CDR3 length equals 15 residues. CDR3 amino acids: CASTQPGYVGNTIYF. CDR3 coding DNA: TGTGCCAGCACTCAACCGGGCTACGTTGGAAACACCATATATTTT.

A note on this clonotype: This CDR3 is missing its conserved last phenylalanine or tryptophan, likely due to a read error. The rearrangement joins TRBV29-1 to TRBJ2-1, with D perhaps matching TRBD2 (6 bases). Germline assignment: CDR1 SQVTM and CDR2 ANQGSEA. The CDR3 loop spans 13 amino acids. The ends were cut back, 8 bases at V and 3 bases at J, with 14 bases in the middle. The CDR3 reads CSSGRQFYNEQFS. CDR3 DNA sequence: TGCAGCAGTGGGAGGCAGTTCTACAATGAGCAGTTCTCC.

This clonotype was observed many times. This chain joins TRBV30 and TRBJ1-5, with D possibly TRBD1 on 5 matching bases. The germline gives CDR1 GTSNPN, CDR2 SVGIG (reference sequence). Trimming left V 3 bases short and J 0 bases short, with 9 bases between. This CDR3 contains 14 residues. This CDR3 is CAWSRDVSNQPQHF. CDR3 coding DNA: TGTGCCTGGAGCAGGGATGTTAGCAATCAGCCCCAGCATTTT.

This clonotype has ten or more counts. The chain uses TRBV20-1 and TRBJ2-1; TRBD2 is a possible D gene (7 bases). Deletions cut 6 bases from V and 7 bases from J, with 16 bases between. CDR1 and CDR2 from the germline V gene are DFQATT and SNEGSKA (reference sequence). There are 13 residues in the CDR3. The CDR3 region is CSAAEGGVNEQFF. CDR3 nucleotide sequence: TGCAGTGCCGCGGAGGGGGGGGTGAATGAGCAGTTCTTC.

On this clonotype itself: This sequence may be a read error, since a much larger clone differs from it by one base. Here the CDR3 reads CASSQNTGWVSGNPIYF. CDR3 nucleotides: TGTGCCAGCAGCCAAAACACAGGGTGGGTGTCTGGAAACCCCATATATTTT. The chain carries TRBV7-6 and TRBJ2-3; D may be TRBD1 (6 bases). The J call may be faulty, since TRBJ1-3 better matches the DNA end. The CDR3 covers 17 residues. CDR1 and CDR2 (germline): SGHVS, FNYEAQ.

This clonotype was recorded at least ten times. The chain couples TRBV10-3 to TRBJ1-3; 7 nucleotides line up with TRBD1. Germline CDR1 and CDR2: ENHRY and SYGVKD. The CDR3 length is 17 residues. The junction had 14 bases not matched to a gene; V was cut back by 3 bases and J by 6 bases. Here the CDR3 reads CAISDRTGFRGLNTIYF. Here the CDR3 DNA reads TGTGCCATCAGTGATCGGACAGGCTTTAGGGGCCTAAACACCATATATTTT.